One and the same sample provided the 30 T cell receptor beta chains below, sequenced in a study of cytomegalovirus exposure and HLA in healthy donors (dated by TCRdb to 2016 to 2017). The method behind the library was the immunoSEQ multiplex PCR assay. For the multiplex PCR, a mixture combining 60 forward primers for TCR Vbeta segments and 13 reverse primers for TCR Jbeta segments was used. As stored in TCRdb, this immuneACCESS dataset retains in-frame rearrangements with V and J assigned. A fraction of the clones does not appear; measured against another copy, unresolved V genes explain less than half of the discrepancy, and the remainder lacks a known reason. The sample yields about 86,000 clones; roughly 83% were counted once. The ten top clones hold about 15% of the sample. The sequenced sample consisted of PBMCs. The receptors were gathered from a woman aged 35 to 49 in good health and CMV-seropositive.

The CDR3 sequence: CASSLGPALFF. CDR3 coding DNA: TGTGCCAGCAGTTTAGGGCCGGCGTTGTTCTTC. The rearrangement joins TRBV28 to TRBJ2-1; D call uncertain. V lost 2 bases, J lost 15 bases, and 11 bases lay in between. There are 11 residues in the CDR3. Germline CDR1 and CDR2: MDHEN and SYDVKM.

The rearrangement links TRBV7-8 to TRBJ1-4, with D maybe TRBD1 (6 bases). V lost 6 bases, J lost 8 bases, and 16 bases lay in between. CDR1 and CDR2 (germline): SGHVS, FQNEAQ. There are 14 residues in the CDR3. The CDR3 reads CASRRVGGGEKLFF. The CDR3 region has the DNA TGTGCCAGCAGACGGGTGGGAGGGGGAGAAAAACTGTTTTTT. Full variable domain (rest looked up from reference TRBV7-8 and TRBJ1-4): GAGVSQSPRYKVAKRGQDVALRCDPISGHVSLFWYQQALGQGPEFLTYFQNEAQLDKSGLPSDRFFAERPEGSVSTLKIQRTQQEDSAVYLCASRRVGGGEKLFFGSGTQLSVL.

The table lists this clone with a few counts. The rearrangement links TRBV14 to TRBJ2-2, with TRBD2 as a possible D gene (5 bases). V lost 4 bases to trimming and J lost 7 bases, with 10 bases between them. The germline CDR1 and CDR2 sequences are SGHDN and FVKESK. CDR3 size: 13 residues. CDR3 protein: CASSPGDYGELFF. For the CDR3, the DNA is TGTGCCAGCAGCCCTGGCGACTACGGGGAGCTGTTTTTT.

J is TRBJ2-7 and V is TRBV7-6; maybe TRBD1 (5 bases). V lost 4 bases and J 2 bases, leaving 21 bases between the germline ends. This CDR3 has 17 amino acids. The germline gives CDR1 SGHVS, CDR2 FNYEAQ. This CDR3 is CASSSSLGDSIPYEQYF. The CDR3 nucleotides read TGTGCCAGCAGCTCGTCCCTAGGCGACAGCATCCCCTACGAGCAGTACTTC.

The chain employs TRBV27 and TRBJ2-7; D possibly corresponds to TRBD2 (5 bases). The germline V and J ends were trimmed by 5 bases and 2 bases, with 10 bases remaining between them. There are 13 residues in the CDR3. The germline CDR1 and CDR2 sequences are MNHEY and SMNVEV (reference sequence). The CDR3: CASSPRGAYEQYF. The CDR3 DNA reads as TGTGCCAGCAGTCCCCGGGGTGCCTACGAGCAGTACTTC.

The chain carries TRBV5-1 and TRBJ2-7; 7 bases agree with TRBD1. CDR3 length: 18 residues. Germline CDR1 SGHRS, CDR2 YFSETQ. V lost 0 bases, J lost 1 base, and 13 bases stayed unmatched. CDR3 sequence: CASSLATSRQGPSYEQYF. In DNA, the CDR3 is TGCGCCAGCAGCTTGGCCACGTCTCGACAGGGTCCTTCCTACGAGCAGTACTTC.

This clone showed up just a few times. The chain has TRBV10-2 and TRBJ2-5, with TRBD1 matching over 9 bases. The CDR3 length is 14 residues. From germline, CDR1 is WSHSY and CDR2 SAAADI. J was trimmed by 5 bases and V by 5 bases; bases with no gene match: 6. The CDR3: CASSPQGARETQYF. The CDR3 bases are TGCGCCAGCAGTCCACAGGGGGCCAGGGAGACCCAGTACTTC.

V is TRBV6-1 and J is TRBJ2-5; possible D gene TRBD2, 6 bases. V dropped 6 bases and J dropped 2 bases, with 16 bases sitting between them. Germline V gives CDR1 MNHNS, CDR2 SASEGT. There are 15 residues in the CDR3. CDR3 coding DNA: TGTGCCAGCAGGGAAAGGGACGGGGGACAAGAGACCCAGTACTTC. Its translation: CASRERDGGQETQYF.

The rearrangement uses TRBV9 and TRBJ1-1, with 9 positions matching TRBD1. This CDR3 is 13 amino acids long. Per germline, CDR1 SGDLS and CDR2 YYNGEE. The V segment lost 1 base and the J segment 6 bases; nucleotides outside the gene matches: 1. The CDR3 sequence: CASSVRTGAEAFF. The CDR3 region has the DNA TGTGCCAGCAGCGTAAGGACAGGGGCTGAAGCTTTCTTT. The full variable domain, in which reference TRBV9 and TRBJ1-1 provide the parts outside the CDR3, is DSGVTQTPKHLITATGQRVTLRCSPRSGDLSVYWYQQSLDQGLQFLIQYYNGEERAKGNILERFSAQQFPDLHSELNLSSLELGDSALYFCASSVRTGAEAFFGQGTRLTVV.

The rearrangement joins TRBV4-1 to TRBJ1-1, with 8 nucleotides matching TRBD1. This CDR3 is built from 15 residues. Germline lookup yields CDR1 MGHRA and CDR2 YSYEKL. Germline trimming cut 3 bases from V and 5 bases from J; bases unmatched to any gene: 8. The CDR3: CASSHTPGGETEAFF. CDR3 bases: TGCGCCAGCAGCCACACGCCAGGGGGCGAGACTGAAGCTTTCTTT.

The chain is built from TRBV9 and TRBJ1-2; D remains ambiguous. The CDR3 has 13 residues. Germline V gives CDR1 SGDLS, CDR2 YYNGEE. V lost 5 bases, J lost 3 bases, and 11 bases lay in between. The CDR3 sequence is CASSPRTDYGYTF. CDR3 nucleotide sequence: TGTGCCAGCAGTCCCAGAACCGACTATGGCTACACCTTC.

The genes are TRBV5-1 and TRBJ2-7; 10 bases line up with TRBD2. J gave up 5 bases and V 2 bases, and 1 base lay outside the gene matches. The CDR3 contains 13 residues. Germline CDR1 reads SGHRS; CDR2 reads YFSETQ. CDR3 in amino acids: CASSFGTSDEQYF. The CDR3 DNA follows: TGCGCCAGCAGCTTTGGGACTAGCGACGAGCAGTACTTC.

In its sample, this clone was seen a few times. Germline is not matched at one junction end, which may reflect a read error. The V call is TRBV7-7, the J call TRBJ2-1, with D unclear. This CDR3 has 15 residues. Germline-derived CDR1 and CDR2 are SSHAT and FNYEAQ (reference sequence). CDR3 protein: CASSPDILDYNEQFF. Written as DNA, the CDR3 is TGTGCTAGCAGCCCCGACATCTTAGACTACAATGAGCAGTTCTTC. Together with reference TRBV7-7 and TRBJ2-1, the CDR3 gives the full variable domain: GAGVSQSPRYKVTKRGQDVTLRCDPISSHATLYWYQQALGQGPEFLTYFNYEAQPDKSGLPSDRFSAERPEGSISTLTIQRTEQRDSAMYRCASSPDILDYNEQFFGPGTRLTVL.

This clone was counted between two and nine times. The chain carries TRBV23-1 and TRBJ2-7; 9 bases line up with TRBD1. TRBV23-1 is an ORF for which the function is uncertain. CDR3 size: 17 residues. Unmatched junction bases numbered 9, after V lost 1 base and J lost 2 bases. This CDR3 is CASSQFSRTGETYEQYF. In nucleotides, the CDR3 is TGCGCCAGCAGTCAATTTTCTCGGACAGGGGAAACCTACGAGCAGTACTTC.

The CDR3 coding sequence is TGTGCCAGCAGTGAATTAGCTGGACAGGGGTCGGTTGCTTTCTTT. This codes for CASSELAGQGSVAFF. The genes are TRBV6-1 and TRBJ1-1, with 9 bases lining up with TRBD1. The CDR3 extends over 15 amino acids. Trimming took 2 bases from V and 11 from J; bases not matched to a gene: 12. Germline CDR1 is MNHNS and CDR2 is SASEGT.

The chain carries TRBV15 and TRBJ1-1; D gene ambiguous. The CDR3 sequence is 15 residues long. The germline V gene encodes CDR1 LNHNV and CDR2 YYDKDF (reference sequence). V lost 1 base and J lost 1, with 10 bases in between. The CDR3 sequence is CATSRGGGENTEAFF. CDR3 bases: TGTGCCACCAGCAGAGGAGGAGGAGAGAACACTGAAGCTTTCTTT.

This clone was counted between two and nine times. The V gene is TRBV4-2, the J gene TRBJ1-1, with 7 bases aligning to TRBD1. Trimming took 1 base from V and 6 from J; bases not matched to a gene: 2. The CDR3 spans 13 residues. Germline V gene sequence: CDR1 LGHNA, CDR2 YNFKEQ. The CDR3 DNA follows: TGTGCCAGCAGCCAAGGAGGGGGCTCTGAAGCTTTCTTT. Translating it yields CASSQGGGSEAFF.

The CDR3 coding sequence is TGTGCCAGCAGCTTAGTGGCGGGCGGGGGCACTGAAGCTTTCTTT. This sequence encodes CASSLVAGGGTEAFF. V gene TRBV7-2 combines with J gene TRBJ1-1, with D perhaps TRBD1 (5 bases). The CDR3 is 15 amino acids. CDR1 is SGHTA and CDR2 is FQGNSA in the germline V gene. V lost 1 base, J lost 4 bases, and 13 bases lay in between.

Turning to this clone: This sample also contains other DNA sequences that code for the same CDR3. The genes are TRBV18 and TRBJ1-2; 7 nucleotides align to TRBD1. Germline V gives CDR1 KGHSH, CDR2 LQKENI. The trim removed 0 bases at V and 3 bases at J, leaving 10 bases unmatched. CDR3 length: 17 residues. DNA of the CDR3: TGTGCCAGCTCACCACCTACTGCGGTCAGGGGGGACTATGGCTACACCTTC. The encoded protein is CASSPPTAVRGDYGYTF.

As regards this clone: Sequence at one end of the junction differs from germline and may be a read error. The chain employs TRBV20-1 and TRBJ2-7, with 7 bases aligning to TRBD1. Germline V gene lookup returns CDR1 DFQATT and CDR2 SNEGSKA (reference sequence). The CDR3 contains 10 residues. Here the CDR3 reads CSARGFGDSF. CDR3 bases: TGCAGTGCTAGAGGTTTTGGGGACAGCTTC.

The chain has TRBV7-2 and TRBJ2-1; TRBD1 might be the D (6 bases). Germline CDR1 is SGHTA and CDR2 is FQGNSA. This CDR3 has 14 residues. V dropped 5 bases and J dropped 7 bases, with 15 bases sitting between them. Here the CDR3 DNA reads TGTGCCAGCAGCCCCAGGGGAGAATGGAATGAGCAGTTCTTC. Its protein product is CASSPRGEWNEQFF.

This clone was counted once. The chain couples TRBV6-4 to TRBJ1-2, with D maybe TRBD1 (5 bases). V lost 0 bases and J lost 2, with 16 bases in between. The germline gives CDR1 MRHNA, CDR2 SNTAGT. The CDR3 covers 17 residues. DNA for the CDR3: TGTGCCAGCAGTGACTCGAGGGCGGGGACCCAAAACTATGGCTACACCTTC. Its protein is CASSDSRAGTQNYGYTF.

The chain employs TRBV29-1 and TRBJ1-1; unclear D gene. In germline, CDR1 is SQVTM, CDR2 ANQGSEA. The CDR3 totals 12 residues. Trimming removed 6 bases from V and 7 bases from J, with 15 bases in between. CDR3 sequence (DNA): TGCAGCGTCCTGGAGGGAGCCGGTGAAGCTTTCTTT. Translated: CSVLEGAGEAFF.

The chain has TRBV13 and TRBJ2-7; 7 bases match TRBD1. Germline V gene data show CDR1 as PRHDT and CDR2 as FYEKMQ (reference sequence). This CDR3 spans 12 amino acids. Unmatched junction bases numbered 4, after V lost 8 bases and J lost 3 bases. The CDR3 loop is CASQSGGYEQYF. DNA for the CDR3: TGTGCCAGCCAGTCAGGGGGCTACGAGCAGTACTTC. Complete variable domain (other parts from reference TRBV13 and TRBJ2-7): AAGVIQSPRHLIKEKRETATLKCYPIPRHDTVYWYQQGPGQDPQFLISFYEKMQSDKGSIPDRFSAQQFSDYHSELNMSSLELGDSALYFCASQSGGYEQYFGPGTRLTVT.

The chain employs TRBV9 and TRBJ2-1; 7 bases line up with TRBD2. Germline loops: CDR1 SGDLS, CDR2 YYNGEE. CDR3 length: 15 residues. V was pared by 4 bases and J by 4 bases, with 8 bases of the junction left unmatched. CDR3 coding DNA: TGTGCCAGCAGCCTTAGGGCTAGCGGTTACAATGAGCAGTTCTTC. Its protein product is CASSLRASGYNEQFF.

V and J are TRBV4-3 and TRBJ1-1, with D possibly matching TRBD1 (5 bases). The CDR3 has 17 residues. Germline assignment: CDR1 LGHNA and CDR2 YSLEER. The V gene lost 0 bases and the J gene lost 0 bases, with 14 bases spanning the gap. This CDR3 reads CASSQEAGQMVNTEAFF. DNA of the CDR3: TGCGCCAGCAGCCAAGAAGCAGGACAAATGGTGAACACTGAAGCTTTCTTT.

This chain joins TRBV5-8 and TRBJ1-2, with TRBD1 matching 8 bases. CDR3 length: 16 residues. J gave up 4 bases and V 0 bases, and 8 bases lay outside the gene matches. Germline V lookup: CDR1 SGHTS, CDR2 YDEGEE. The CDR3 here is CASSLAGTGGFYGYTF. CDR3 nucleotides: TGTGCCAGCAGCTTGGCCGGGACAGGAGGTTTCTATGGCTACACCTTC.

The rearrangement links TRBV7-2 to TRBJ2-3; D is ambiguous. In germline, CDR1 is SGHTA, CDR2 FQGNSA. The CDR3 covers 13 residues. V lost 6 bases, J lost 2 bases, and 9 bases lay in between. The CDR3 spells CASRARLTDTQYF. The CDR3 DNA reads TGTGCCAGCAGGGCCAGGCTCACAGATACGCAGTATTTT.

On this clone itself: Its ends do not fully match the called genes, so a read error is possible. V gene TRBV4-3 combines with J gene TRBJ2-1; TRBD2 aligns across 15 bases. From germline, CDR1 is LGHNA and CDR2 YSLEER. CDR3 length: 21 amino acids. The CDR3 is CASSQSVGRGLAGGGNNEQLF. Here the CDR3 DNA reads TGCGCCAGCAGCCAGTCGGTTGGTAGGGGACTAGCGGGAGGAGGGAACAATGAGCAGCTCTTC.

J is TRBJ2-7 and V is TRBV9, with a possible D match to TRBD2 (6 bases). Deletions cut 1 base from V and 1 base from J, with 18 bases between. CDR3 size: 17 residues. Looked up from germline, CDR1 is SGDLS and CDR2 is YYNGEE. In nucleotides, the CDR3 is TGTGCCAGCAGCGTAACCCCGGGAGCCGACGGGTCCTACGAGCAGTACTTC. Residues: CASSVTPGADGSYEQYF.